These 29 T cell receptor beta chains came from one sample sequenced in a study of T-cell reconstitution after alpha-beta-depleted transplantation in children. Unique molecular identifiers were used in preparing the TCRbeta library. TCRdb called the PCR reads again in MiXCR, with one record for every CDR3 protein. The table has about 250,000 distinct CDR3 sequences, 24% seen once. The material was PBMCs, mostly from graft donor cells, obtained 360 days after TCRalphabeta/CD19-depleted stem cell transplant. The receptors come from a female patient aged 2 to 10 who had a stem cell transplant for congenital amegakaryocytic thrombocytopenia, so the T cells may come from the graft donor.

Here the CDR3 reads CATALGTGHAYGYTF. CDR3 coding DNA: TGTGCCACCGCGCTAGGGACAGGGCACGCGTATGGCTACACCTTC. V usage is TRBV10-3 and J usage is TRBJ1-2; 9 bases are shared with TRBD1. This CDR3 contains 15 residues. Germline trimming cut 10 bases from V and 5 bases from J; bases unmatched to any gene: 14. The germline V gene encodes CDR1 ENHRY and CDR2 SYGVKD.

CDR3 sequence: CASSSPWAGRYGYTF. CDR3 bases: TGTGCCAGCAGTTCCCCCTGGGCAGGGCGCTATGGCTACACCTTC. The chain couples TRBV28 to TRBJ1-2, with D tentatively TRBD1 (5 bases). The CDR3 is 15 residues long. Trimming removed 4 bases at V and 4 bases at J, with 16 bases between. CDR1 MDHEN and CDR2 SYDVKM come from the germline V gene.

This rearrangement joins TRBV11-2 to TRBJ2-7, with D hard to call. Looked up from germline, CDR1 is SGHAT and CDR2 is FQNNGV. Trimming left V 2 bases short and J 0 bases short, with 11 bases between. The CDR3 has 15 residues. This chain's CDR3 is CASSLPAFVSYEQYF. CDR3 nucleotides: TGTGCCAGCAGCTTACCAGCCTTTGTCTCCTACGAGCAGTACTTC.

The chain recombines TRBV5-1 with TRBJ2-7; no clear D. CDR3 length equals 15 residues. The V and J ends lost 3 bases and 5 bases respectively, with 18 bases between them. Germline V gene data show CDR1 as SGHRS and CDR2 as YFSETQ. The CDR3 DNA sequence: TGCGCCAGCAGCTCGTGGCTCGGAACAGAGAACGAGCAGTACTTC. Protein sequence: CASSSWLGTENEQYF.

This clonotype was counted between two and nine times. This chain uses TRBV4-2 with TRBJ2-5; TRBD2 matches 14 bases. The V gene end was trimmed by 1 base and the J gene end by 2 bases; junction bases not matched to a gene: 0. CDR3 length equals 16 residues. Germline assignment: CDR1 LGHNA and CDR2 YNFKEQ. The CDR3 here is CASSQGTSGRQETQYF. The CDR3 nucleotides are TGTGCCAGCAGCCAAGGGACTAGCGGGAGGCAAGAGACCCAGTACTTC.

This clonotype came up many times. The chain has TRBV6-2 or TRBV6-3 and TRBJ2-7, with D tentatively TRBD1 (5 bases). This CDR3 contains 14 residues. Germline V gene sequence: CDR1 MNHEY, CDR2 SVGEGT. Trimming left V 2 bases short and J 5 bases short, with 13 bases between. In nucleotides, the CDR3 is TGTGCCAGCAGTTACGCTACAGGCGTCCACGAGCAGTACTTC. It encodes CASSYATGVHEQYF.

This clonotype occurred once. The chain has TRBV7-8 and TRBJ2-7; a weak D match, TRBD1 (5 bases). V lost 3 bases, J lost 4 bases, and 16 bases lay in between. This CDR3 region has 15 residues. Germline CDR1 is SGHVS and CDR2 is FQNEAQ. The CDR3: CASSFQGSISYEQYF. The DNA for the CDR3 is TGTGCCAGCAGCTTTCAGGGCTCGATCTCTTACGAGCAGTACTTC.

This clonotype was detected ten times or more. CDR3 in amino acids: CASISAAGLQETQYF. The CDR3 DNA is TGTGCCAGCATCTCAGCCGCAGGCCTCCAAGAGACCCAGTACTTC. The chain recombines TRBV6-2 or TRBV6-3 with TRBJ2-5; D not resolved. CDR3 length equals 15 residues. Trimming pared 7 bases from V and 1 base from J, leaving 16 bases between. From germline, CDR1 is MNHEY and CDR2 SVGEGT.

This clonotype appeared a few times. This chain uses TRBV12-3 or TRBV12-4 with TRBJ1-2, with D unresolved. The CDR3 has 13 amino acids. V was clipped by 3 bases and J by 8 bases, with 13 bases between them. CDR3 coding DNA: TGTGCCAGCAGTTTCCTCAGTCGTGGGGGCTACACCTTC. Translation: CASSFLSRGGYTF.

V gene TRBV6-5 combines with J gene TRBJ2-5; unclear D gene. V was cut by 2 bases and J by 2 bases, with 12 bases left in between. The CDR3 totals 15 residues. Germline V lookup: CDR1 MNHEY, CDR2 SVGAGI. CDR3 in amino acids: CASSYERSPQETQYF. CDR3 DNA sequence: TGTGCCAGCAGTTACGAACGGTCCCCACAAGAGACCCAGTACTTC.

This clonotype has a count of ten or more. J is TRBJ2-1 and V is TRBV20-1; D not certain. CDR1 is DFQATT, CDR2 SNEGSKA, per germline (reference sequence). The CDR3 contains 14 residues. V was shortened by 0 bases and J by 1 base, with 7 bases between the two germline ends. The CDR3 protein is CSARDPRSYNEQFF. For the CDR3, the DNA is TGCAGTGCTAGAGATCCGCGGTCCTACAATGAGCAGTTCTTC.

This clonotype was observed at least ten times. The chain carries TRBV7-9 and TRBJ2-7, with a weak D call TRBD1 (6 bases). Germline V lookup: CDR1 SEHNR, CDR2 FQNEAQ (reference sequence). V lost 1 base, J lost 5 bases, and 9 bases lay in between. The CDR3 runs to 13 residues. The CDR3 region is CASSLGQVNEQYF. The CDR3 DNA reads TGTGCCAGCAGCTTAGGACAGGTTAACGAGCAGTACTTC.

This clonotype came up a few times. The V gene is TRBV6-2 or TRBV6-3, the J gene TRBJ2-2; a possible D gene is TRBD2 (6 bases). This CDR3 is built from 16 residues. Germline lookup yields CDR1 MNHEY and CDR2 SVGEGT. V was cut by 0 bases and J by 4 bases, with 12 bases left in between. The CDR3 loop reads CASSYSTRTLTGELFF. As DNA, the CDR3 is TGTGCCAGCAGTTACTCGACTAGGACCCTCACCGGGGAGCTGTTTTTT.

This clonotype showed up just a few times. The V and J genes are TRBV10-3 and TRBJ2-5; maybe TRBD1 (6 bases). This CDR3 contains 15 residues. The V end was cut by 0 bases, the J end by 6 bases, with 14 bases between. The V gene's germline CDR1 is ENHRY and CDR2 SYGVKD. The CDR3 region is CAISESTRGGQTQYF. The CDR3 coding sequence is TGTGCCATCAGTGAGTCGACCAGGGGCGGACAGACCCAGTACTTC.

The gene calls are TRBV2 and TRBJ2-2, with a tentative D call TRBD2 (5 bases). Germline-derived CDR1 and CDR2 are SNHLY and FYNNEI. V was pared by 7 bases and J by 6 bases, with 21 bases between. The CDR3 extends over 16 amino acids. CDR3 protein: CASTEGDLDLSGELFF. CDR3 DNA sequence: TGTGCCAGCACCGAGGGTGATTTGGACCTCTCCGGGGAGCTGTTTTTT.

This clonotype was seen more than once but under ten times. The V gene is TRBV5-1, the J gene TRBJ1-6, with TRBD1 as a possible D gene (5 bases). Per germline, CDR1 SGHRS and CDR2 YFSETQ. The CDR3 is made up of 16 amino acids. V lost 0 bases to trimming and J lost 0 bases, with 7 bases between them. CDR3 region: CASSLAGGSYNSPLHF. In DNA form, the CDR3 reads TGCGCCAGCAGCTTGGCCGGGGGCTCCTATAATTCACCCCTCCACTTT.

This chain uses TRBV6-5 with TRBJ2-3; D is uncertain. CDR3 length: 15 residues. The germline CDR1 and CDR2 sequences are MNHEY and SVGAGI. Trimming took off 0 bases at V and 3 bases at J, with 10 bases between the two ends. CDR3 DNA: TGTGCCAGCAGTTACTCGACTGTTGCAACAGATACGCAGTATTTT. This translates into CASSYSTVATDTQYF.

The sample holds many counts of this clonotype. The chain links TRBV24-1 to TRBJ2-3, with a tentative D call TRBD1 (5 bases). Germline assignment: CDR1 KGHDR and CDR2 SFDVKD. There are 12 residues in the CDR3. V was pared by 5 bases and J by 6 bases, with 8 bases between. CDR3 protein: CATSATADTQYF. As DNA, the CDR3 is TGTGCCACCAGTGCGACAGCGGATACGCAGTATTTT.

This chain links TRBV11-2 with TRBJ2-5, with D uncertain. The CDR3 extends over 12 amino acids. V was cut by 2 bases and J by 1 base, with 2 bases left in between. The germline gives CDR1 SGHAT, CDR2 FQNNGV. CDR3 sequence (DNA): TGTGCCAGCAGCTTACTCCAAGAGACCCAGTACTTC. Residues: CASSLLQETQYF.

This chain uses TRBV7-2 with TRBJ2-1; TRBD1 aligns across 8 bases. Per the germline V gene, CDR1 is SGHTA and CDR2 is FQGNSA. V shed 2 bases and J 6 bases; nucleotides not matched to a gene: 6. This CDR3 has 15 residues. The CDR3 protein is CASSLQDRVSNEQFF. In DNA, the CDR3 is TGTGCCAGCAGCTTACAGGACAGGGTTTCCAATGAGCAGTTCTTC.

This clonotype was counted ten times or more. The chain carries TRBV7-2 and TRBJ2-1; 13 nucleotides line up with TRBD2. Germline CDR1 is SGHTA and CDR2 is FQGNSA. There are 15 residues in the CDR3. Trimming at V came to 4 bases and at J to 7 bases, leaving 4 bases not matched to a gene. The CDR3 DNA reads TGTGCCAGCAGCTACACTAGCGGGAGGGTGAATGAGCAGTTCTTC. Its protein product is CASSYTSGRVNEQFF.

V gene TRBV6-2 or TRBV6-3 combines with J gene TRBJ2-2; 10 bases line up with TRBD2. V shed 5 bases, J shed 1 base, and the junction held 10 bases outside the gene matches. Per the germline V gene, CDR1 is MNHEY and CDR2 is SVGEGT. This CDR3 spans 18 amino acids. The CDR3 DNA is TGTGCCAGCAGTCAGTACGAGGGACTAGCGCAGAACACCGGGGAGCTGTTTTTT. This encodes CASSQYEGLAQNTGELFF.

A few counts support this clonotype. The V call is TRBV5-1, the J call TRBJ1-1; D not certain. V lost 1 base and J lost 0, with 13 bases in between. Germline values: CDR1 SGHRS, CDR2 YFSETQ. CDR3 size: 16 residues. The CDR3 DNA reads TGCGCCAGCAGCTTGCTGCAGGTCCTCATGAACACTGAAGCTTTCTTT. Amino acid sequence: CASSLLQVLMNTEAFF.

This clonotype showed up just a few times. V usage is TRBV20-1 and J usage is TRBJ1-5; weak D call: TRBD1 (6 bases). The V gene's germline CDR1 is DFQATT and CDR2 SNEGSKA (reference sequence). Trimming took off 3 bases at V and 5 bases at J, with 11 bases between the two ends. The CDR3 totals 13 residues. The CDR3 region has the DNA TGCAGTGCTAGCCTCAGGGGACATCAGCCCCAGCATTTT. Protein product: CSASLRGHQPQHF.

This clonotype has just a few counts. This chain's CDR3 is CASSLHIGELFF. The CDR3 nucleotides are TGCGCCAGCAGCCTGCACATCGGGGAGCTGTTTTTT. The chain is built from TRBV5-1 and TRBJ2-2; D unclear. The CDR3 has 12 amino acids. V dropped 4 bases and J dropped 7 bases, with 8 bases sitting between them. From germline, CDR1 is SGHRS and CDR2 YFSETQ.

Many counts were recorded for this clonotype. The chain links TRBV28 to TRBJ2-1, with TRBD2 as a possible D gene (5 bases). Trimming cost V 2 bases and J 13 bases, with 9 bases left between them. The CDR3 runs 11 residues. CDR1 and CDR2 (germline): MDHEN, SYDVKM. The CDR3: CASSLMRVQFF. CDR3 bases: TGTGCCAGCAGTTTAATGCGGGTCCAGTTCTTC.

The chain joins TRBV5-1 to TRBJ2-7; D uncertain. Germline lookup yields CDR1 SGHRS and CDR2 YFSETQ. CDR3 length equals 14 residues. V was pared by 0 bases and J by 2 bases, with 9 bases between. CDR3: CASSLDTATYEQYF. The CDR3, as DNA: TGCGCCAGCAGCTTGGACACGGCCACCTACGAGCAGTACTTC.

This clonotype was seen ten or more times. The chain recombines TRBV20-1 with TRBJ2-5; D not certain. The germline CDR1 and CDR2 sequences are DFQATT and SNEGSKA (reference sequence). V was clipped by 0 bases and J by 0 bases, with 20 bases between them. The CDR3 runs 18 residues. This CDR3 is CSARDQAFQPNHQETQYF. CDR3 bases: TGCAGTGCTAGAGATCAGGCCTTCCAGCCCAATCACCAAGAGACCCAGTACTTC.

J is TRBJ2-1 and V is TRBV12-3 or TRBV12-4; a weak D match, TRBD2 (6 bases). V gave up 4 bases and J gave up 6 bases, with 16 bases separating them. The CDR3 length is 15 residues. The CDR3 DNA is TGTGCCAGCAGTTCCTACATAGCGGCACCCAATGAGCAGTTCTTC. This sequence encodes CASSSYIAAPNEQFF.